These 5 T cell receptor beta chains were all obtained from the same sample, sequenced in a study of immune cell composition in non-small cell lung cancer. Normal lung was sampled as far from the tumour as possible, at least 3 cm. TCRdb's copy holds only in-frame clones and misses some; the assay was immunoSEQ multiplex PCR. The sample consists of a few thousand clones, around 70% of them appearing once. Sequenced material: non-adjacent lung tissue. These receptors originate from a human donor with non-small cell lung cancer.

The chain joins TRBV5-5 to TRBJ2-3; 15 bases are shared with TRBD2. The germline V gene encodes CDR1 SGHKS and CDR2 YYEKEE (reference sequence). The CDR3 spans 17 residues. J was trimmed by 2 bases and V by 4 bases; bases with no gene match: 5. The CDR3 here is CASSPWTSGRATDTQYF. Here the CDR3 DNA reads TGTGCCAGCAGCCCCTGGACTAGCGGGAGGGCCACAGATACGCAGTATTTT.

This clone was seen a single time. The rearrangement uses TRBV6-5 and TRBJ1-1, with D tentatively TRBD1 (6 bases). The CDR3 totals 14 residues. The V gene's germline CDR1 is MNHEY and CDR2 SVGAGI. Trimming stripped 7 bases from V and 2 bases from J, with 14 bases between. CDR3 in amino acids: CASTFTGGNTEAFF. The CDR3 DNA reads as TGTGCCAGCACATTTACGGGGGGCAACACTGAAGCTTTCTTT.

The chain has TRBV5-1 and TRBJ1-1; 9 bases agree with TRBD1. Germline CDR1 is SGHRS and CDR2 is YFSETQ. The CDR3 loop spans 16 amino acids. V lost 4 bases, J lost 5 bases, and 12 bases stayed unmatched. The CDR3 sequence: CASSRNPQGARTEAFF. The CDR3 DNA is TGCGCCAGCAGCCGTAATCCACAGGGGGCACGGACTGAAGCTTTCTTT.

This clone is judged medium-sized. This chain uses TRBV5-6 with TRBJ2-2; 10 bases agree with TRBD2. The germline gives CDR1 SGHDT, CDR2 YYEEEE. The CDR3 contains 17 residues. V lost 3 bases and J lost 6; bases outside the gene matches: 11. DNA of the CDR3: TGTGCCAGCAGCTGGATTCGACTAGCGGGTTCTGCCGGGGAGCTGTTTTTT. Translation: CASSWIRLAGSAGELFF.

The V gene is TRBV25-1, the J gene TRBJ1-2, with D unclear. The CDR3 runs to 14 residues. V was clipped by 0 bases and J by 7 bases, with 12 bases between them. The germline V gene has CDR1 MGHDK and CDR2 SYGVNS. The CDR3 is CASSEYGRPGGYTF. The CDR3 DNA is TGTGCCAGCAGTGAATATGGCAGGCCAGGTGGCTACACCTTC.